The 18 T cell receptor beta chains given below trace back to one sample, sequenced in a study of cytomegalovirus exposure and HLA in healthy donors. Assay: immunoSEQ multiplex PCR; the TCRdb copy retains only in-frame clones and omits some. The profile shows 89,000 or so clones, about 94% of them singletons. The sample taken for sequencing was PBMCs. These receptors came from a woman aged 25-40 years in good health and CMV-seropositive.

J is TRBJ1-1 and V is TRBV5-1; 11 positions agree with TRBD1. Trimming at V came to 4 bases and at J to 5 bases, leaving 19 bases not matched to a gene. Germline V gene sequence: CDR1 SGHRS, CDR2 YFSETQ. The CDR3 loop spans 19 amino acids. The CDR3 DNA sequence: TGCGCCAGCAGCCCTGGACAGGGGGCACCAGTTTTCACGGTGACTGAAGCTTTCTTT. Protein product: CASSPGQGAPVFTVTEAFF.

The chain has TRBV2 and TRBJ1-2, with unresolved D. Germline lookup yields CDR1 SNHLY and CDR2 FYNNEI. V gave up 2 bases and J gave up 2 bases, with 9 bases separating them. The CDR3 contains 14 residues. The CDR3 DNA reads TGTGCCAGCAGTGAAACTAGGACCAACTATGGCTACACCTTC. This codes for CASSETRTNYGYTF.

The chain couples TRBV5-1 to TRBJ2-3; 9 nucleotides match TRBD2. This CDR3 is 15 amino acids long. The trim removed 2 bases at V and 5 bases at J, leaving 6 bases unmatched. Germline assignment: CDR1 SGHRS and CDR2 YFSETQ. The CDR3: CASSFVAGVGDTQYF. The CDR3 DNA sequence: TGCGCCAGCAGCTTTGTAGCGGGAGTAGGAGATACGCAGTATTTT.

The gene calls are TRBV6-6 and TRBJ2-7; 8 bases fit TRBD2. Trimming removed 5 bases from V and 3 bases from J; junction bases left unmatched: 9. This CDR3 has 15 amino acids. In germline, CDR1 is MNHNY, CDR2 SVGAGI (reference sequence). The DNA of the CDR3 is TGTGCCAGCAGTGACGGACTAAGCGGGAGCTACGAGCAGTACTTC. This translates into CASSDGLSGSYEQYF.

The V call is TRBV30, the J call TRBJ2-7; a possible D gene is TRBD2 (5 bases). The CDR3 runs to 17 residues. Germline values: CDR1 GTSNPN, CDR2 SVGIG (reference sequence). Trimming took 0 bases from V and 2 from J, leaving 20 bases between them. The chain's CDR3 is CAWSVPRPRAVPYEQYF. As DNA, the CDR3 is TGTGCCTGGAGTGTACCACGTCCGCGGGCTGTCCCCTACGAGCAGTACTTC.

The DNA for the CDR3 is TGCGCCAGCAGCCAAGGGACGGGACTTAACACAGATACGCAGTATTTT. As protein: CASSQGTGLNTDTQYF. The chain carries TRBV4-3 and TRBJ2-3, with D possibly matching TRBD2 (6 bases). Trimming shortened V by 1 base and J by 2 bases, and 13 bases separated the two germline ends. Germline CDR1 reads LGHNA; CDR2 reads YSLEER. The CDR3 totals 16 residues.

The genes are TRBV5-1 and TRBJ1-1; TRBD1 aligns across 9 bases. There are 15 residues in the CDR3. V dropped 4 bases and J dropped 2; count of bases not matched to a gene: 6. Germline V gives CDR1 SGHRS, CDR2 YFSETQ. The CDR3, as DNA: TGCGCCAGCAGCGGGGACAGGGCCCTCAACACTGAAGCTTTCTTT. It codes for CASSGDRALNTEAFF.

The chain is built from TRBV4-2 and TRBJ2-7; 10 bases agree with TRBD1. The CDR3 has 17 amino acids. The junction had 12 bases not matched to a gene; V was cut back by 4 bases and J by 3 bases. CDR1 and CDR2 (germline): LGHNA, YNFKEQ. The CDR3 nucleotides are TGTGCCAGCAGCCTCGGGGGGGGGACAGGGGAGGTCTACGAGCAGTACTTC. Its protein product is CASSLGGGTGEVYEQYF.

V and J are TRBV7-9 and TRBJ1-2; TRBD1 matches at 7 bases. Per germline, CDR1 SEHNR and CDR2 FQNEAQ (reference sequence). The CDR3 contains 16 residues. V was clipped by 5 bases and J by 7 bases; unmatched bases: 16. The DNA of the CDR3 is TGTGCCAGCAGCCCAACGATACAGGGGCGTGGGCGTGGCTACACCTTC. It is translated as CASSPTIQGRGRGYTF.

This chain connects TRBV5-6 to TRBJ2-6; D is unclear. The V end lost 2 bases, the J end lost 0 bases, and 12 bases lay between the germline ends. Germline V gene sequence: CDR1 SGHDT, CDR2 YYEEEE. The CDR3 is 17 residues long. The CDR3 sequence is CASSFAGNPSGANVLTF. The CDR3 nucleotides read TGTGCCAGCAGCTTCGCAGGCAACCCCTCTGGGGCCAACGTCCTGACTTTC.

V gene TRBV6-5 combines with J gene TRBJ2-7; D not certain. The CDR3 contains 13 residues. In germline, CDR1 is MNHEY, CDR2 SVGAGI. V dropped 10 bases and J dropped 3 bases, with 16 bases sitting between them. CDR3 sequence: CATETQHIYEQYF. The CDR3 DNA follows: TGTGCCACCGAGACACAACACATCTACGAGCAGTACTTC.

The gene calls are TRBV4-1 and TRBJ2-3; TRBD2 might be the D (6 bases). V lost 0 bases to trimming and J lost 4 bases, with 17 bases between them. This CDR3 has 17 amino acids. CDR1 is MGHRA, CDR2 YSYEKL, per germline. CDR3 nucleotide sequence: TGCGCCAGCAGCCAAGAAGGCCAGCGGGTAAGGTCAGATACGCAGTATTTT. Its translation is CASSQEGQRVRSDTQYF.

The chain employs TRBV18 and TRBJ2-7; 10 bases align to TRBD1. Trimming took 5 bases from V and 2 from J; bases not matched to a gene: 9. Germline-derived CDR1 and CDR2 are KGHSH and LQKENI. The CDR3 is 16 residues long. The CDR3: CASSSTPGTGAYEQYF. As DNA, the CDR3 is TGTGCCAGCTCATCGACCCCTGGGACAGGGGCCTACGAGCAGTACTTC.

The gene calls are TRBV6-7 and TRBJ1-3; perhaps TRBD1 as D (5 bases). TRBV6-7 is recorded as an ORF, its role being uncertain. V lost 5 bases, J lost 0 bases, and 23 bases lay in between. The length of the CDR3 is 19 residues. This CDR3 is CASSSGASGTVTSGNTIYF. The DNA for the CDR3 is TGTGCCAGCAGTAGTGGGGCGTCGGGCACCGTAACCTCTGGAAACACCATATATTTT.

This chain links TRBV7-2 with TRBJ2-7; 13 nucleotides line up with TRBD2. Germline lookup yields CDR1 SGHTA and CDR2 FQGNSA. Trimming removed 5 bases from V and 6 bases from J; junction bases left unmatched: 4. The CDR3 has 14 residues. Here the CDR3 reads CASSPLAGGSEQYF. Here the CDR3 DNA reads TGTGCCAGCAGCCCACTAGCGGGAGGGAGCGAGCAGTACTTC.

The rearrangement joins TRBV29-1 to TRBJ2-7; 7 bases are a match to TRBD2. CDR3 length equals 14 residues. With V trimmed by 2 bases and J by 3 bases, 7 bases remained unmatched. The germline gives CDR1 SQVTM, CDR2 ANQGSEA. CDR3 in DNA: TGCAGCGTTGAAACCCCTGGACTAGTCTACGAGCAGTACTTC. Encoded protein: CSVETPGLVYEQYF.

DNA of the CDR3: TGTGCCAGTAGTATAGACAGGAAAAACATTCAGTACTTC. Translating it yields CASSIDRKNIQYF. This rearrangement joins TRBV19 to TRBJ2-4; D is uncertain. Looked up from germline, CDR1 is LNHDA and CDR2 is SQIVND (reference sequence). V was clipped by 0 bases and J by 4 bases, with 4 bases between them. The CDR3 sequence is 13 residues long. The whole variable domain, remainder taken from reference TRBV19 and TRBJ2-4, is DGGITQSPKYLFRKEGQNVTLSCEQNLNHDAMYWYRQDPGQGLRLIYYSQIVNDFQKGDIAEGYSVSREKKESFPLTVTSAQKNPTAFYLCASSIDRKNIQYFGAGTRLSVL.

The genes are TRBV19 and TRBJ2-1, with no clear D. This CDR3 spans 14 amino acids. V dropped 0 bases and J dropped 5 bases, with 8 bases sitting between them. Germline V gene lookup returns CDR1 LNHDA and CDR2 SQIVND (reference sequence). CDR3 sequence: CASSIDHSNNEQFF. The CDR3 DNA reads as TGTGCCAGTAGTATAGATCACTCAAACAATGAGCAGTTCTTC.